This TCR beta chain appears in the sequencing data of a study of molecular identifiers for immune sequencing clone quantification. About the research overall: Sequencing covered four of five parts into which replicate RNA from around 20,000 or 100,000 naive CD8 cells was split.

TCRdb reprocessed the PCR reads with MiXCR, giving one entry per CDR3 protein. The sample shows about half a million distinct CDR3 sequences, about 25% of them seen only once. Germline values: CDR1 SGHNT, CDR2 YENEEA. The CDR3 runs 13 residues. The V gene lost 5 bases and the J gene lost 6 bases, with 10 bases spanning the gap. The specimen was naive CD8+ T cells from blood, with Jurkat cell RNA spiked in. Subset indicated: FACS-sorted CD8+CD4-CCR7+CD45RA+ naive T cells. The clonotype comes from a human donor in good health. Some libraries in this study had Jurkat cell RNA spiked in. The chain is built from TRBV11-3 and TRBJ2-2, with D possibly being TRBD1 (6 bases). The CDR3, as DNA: TGTGCCAGCAGCGCACAGGGATCCGGGGAGCTGTTTTTT. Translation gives CASSAQGSGELFF.